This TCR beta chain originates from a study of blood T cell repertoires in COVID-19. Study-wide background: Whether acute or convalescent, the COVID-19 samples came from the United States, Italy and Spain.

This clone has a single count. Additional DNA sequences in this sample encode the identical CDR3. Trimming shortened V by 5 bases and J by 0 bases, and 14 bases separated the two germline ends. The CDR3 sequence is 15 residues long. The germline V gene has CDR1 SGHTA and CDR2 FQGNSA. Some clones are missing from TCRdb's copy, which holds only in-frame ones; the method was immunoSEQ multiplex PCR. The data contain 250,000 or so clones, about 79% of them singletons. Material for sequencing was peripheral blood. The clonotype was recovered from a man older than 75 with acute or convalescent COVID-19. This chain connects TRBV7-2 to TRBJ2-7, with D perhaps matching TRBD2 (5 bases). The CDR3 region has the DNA TGTGCCAGCAGCCCCAGCGGAACCCGCTCCTACGAGCAGTACTTC. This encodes CASSPSGTRSYEQYF.